This entry features one T cell receptor (beta chain) sequence. Data came from immunoSEQ multiplex PCR; TCRdb stores just in-frame clones and leaves some out. The sample gives fewer than 30,000 clones, approximately 93% of which show up once; around 4.6% is in the top ten. This entry comes from a study of T cells in tuberculosis. Adolescents were screened for latent TB by skin test and IGRA. In germline, CDR1 is SGHRS, CDR2 YFSETQ. The V gene lost 4 bases and the J gene lost 6 bases, with 9 bases spanning the gap. The CDR3 runs 12 residues. Sample: PBMCs. The chain is built from TRBV5-1 and TRBJ2-3, with a weak D call TRBD2 (5 bases). The TCR sequence derives from a donor aged 5 to 30 with latent tuberculosis or without tuberculosis infection. The CDR3 DNA follows: TGCGCCAGCAGCCGACCGGGGGATACGCAGTATTTT. This sequence encodes CASSRPGDTQYF. Complete variable domain (other parts from reference TRBV5-1 and TRBJ2-3): KAGVTQTPRYLIKTRGQQVTLSCSPISGHRSVSWYQQTPGQGLQFLFEYFSETQRNKGNFPGRFSGRQFSNSRSEMNVSTLELGDSALYLCASSRPGDTQYFGPGTRLTVL.